The T cell receptor beta chain described here comes from a study of cytomegalovirus exposure and HLA in healthy donors. Across the study: Within the Caucasian-associated ancestry cluster were approximately 77% of the roughly 360 genotyped donors.

This CDR3 spans 16 amino acids. Germline V gives CDR1 MNHEY, CDR2 SVGAGI. The junction had 6 bases not matched to a gene; V was cut back by 2 bases and J by 4 bases. Concerning this clone itself: Its target is not known.

Primers for the PCR totalled 60 Vbeta and 13 Jbeta. TCRdb's copy holds only in-frame clones and misses some; the assay was immunoSEQ multiplex PCR. Among approximately 73,000 clones, over 70% were seen once, and the ten largest hold roughly 12%. Study-wide points: The study recorded more than 150 TCR beta chains that were cytomegalovirus-associated. Most CMV-associated TCR beta chains appeared HLA-restricted in a later analysis.

V usage is TRBV6-5 and J usage is TRBJ1-3; 9 nucleotides align to TRBD1. The sequence was obtained from a man between 65 and 79 years old in good health and CMV-seronegative. Sequencing used PBMCs. The DNA for the CDR3 is TGTGCCAGCAGTTACACGACCGGGACAGGGGGAAACACCATATATTTT. Protein sequence: CASSYTTGTGGNTIYF.